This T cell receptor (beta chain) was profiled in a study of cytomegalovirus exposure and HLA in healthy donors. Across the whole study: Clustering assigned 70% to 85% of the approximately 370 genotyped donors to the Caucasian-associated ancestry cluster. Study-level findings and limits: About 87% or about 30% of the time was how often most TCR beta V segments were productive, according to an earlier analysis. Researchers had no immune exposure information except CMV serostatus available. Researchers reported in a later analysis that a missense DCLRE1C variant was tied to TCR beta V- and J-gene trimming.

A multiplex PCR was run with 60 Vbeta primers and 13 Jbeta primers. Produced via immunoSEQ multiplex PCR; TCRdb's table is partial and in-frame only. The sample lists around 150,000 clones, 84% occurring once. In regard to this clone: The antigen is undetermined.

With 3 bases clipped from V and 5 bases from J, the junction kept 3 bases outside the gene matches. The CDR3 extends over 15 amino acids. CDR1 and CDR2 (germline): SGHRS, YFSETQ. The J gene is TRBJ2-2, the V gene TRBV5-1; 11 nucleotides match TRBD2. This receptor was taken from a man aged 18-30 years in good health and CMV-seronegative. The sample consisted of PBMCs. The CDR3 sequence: CASSSSGGRTGELFF. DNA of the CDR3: TGCGCCAGCAGCTCTAGCGGGGGGCGGACCGGGGAGCTGTTTTTT.